Here is one TCR beta chain with its context. The sample comes from a study of blood T cell repertoires in COVID-19. Study context: Collection of acute and convalescent COVID-19 samples took place in the United States, Italy and Spain.

CDR3 length: 15 residues. CDR1 MDHEN and CDR2 SYDVKM come from the germline V gene. V lost 5 bases to trimming and J lost 5 bases; unmatched junction nucleotides: 10. In the source study's methods: Reference gene primer amplification gave estimated nucleated cell counts. TCRdb's table, derived via immunoSEQ multiplex PCR, lists solely in-frame clones and lacks some. V and J calls and clone size follow that table, whereas D and trimming were derived from the DNA. The sample includes over 250,000 clones, approximately 88% seen only once; the top ten take approximately 9%. Participants' own reports of clinical history determined their cohort assignment. Recovered participants had two consecutive negative NP/OP PCR tests, healthcare professional clearance, or symptom resolution.

J is TRBJ2-7 and V is TRBV28; 9 bases fit TRBD2. Sequenced sample: PBMCs or T cells enriched from blood (not recorded which). The clonotype comes from a woman aged 18 to 35 who had recovered from COVID-19. The CDR3 reads CASSGSREGLDEQYF. CDR3 coding DNA: TGTGCCAGCAGTGGATCGCGGGAGGGCCTAGACGAGCAGTACTTC. Combining the CDR3 with reference TRBV28 and TRBJ2-7 gives the whole variable domain DVKVTQSSRYLVKRTGEKVFLECVQDMDHENMFWYRQDPGLGLRLIYFSYDVKMKEKGDIPEGYSVSREKKERFSLILESASTNQTSMYLCASSGSREGLDEQYFGPGTRLTVT.